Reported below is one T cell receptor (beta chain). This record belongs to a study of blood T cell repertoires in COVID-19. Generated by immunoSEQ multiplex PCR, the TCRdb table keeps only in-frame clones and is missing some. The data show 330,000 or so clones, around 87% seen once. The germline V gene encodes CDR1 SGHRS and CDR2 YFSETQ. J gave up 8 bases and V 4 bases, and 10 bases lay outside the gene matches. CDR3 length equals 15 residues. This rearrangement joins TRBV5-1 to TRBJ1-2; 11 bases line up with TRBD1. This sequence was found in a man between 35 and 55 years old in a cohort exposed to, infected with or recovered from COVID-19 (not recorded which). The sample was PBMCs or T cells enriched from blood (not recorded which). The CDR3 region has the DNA TGCGCCAGCAGCCCGGATGGGACAGGGGGTTACGGCTACACCTTC. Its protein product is CASSPDGTGGYGYTF.